These 7 T cell receptor beta chains originate from one sample sequenced in a study of spatial heterogeneity in lung cancer. General study points: How many expanded intratumoral alpha and beta TCRs were present tracked the tumor mutation count, which was a count of nonsynonymous mutations.

As for time point: sample taken at primary tumor resection. No antigen has been assigned to these receptors. TCRdb itself ran the 5' RACE reads through MiXCR, one entry per CDR3 protein. The table shows 1,800 or so distinct CDR3 sequences, with approximately 5% occurring only once. The source was lung tumor tissue, collected at surgery. These receptors all come from a male donor with early-stage non-small cell lung cancer.

This clonotype is labeled as medium-sized. The rearrangement joins TRBV12-3 or TRBV12-4 to TRBJ2-5; TRBD2 matches 7 bases. CDR3 length: 15 amino acids. Trimming took 6 bases from V and 2 from J; bases not matched to a gene: 9. The CDR3 region is CASSEDAREQETQYF. In DNA, the CDR3 is TGTGCCAGCAGCGAAGACGCGCGGGAGCAAGAGACCCAGTACTTC.

Sample share makes this clonotype large (0.1 to 1%). At one end, the junction sequence differs from germline, possibly due to a read error. The chain uses TRBV29-1 and TRBJ2-5; the D gene is possibly TRBD2 (6 bases). The CDR3 contains 12 residues. The germline CDR1 and CDR2 sequences are SQVTM and ANQGSEA. CDR3 region: CSVGVSGETQHF. CDR3 nucleotides: TGCAGCGTGGGAGTTTCGGGGGAGACCCAGCACTTC. Full variable domain (outside the CDR3, taken from reference TRBV29-1 and TRBJ2-5): SAVISQKPSRDICQRGTSLTIQCQVDSQVTMMFWYRQQPGQSLTLIATANQGSEATYESGFVIDKFPISRPNLTFSTLTVSNMSPEDSSIYLCSVGVSGETQHFGPGTRLLVL.

This chain uses TRBV20-1 with TRBJ2-3; 10 bases are shared with TRBD2. The length of the CDR3 is 16 residues. The germline V gene encodes CDR1 DFQATT and CDR2 SNEGSKA (reference sequence). J gave up 5 bases and V 0 bases, and 8 bases lay outside the gene matches. CDR3 DNA sequence: TGCAGTGCTAGAGATTTGAGCGGGAGGGCCCTAGATACGCAGTATTTT. Residues: CSARDLSGRALDTQYF.

This clonotype is medium-sized in the sample. This chain links TRBV20-1 with TRBJ1-5; weak D call: TRBD1 (6 bases). V was trimmed by 5 bases and J by 4 bases, leaving 12 bases between them. The CDR3 is 13 residues long. Germline assignment: CDR1 DFQATT and CDR2 SNEGSKA (reference sequence). The DNA of the CDR3 is TGCAGTGCTCGCCGGACAGAAAATCAGCCCCAGCATTTT. Its translation: CSARRTENQPQHF.

By share, this clonotype ranks as large (0.1 to 1%). This chain joins TRBV2 and TRBJ1-5; D might be TRBD1 (6 bases). Germline CDR1 and CDR2: SNHLY and FYNNEI. This CDR3 region has 14 residues. Trimming pared 6 bases from V and 6 bases from J, leaving 15 bases between. The CDR3 sequence: CASSRQEFGQPQHF. The CDR3 bases are TGTGCCAGCAGCAGACAGGAATTCGGTCAGCCCCAGCATTTT.

The table lists this clonotype with a few counts. The chain employs TRBV6-5 and TRBJ1-5, with D unclear. Germline V gene lookup returns CDR1 MNHEY and CDR2 SVGAGI. CDR3 size: 12 residues. V lost 5 bases and J 6 bases, leaving 8 bases between the germline ends. CDR3 sequence: CASSGPGQPQHF. CDR3 coding DNA: TGTGCCAGCAGTGGGCCGGGTCAGCCCCAGCATTTT.

This clonotype is categorized as medium-sized. The rearrangement links TRBV6-5 to TRBJ2-1, with 9 bases that match TRBD1. This CDR3 has 15 amino acids. Trimming cost V 6 bases and J 7 bases; bases outside gene matches: 10. From germline, CDR1 is MNHEY and CDR2 SVGAGI. The CDR3 nucleotides read TGTGCCAGCAGCCACCCAGTTGGACAGGGGAATGAGCAGTTCTTC. It specifies CASSHPVGQGNEQFF.